The count of the clone carrying this T cell receptor (beta chain) is one. Antigen specificity is unknown. As defined, naive CD8 cells were CD45RO-negative and positively selected for CCR7, with terminally differentiated effector memory CD45RA+ cells excluded. Method: immunoSEQ multiplex PCR; TCRdb's copy keeps in-frame clones and lacks some. The table has about 2.2 million clones, around 93% seen once. The sample is drawn from a study of shared clonotypes between healthy human individuals. Whole-study context: Three CD4 naive, three CD4 memory, two CD8 naive and one CD8 memory plate were used per donor.

The length of the CDR3 is 14 residues. Germline values: CDR1 MGHRA, CDR2 YSYEKL. Between the trimmed V and J ends, which lost 1 base and 9 bases, there was a span of 16 bases. Findings and caveats of the study: Clonotypes that were shared across a handful of donors made up roughly 5.2% of naive CD4 clonotypes.

The sequencing input was naive CD8+ T cells from PBMCs. This clonotype was obtained from a man aged 18-30 years in good health. Some clones in this sample may be carry-over from other donors' samples. The rearrangement joins TRBV4-1 to TRBJ2-7; D might be TRBD1 or TRBD2, each matching 5 bases. CDR3 sequence reads: CASSQGSFSRGQYF. The CDR3, as DNA: TGCGCCAGCAGCCAAGGATCCTTCTCGAGGGGGCAGTACTTC.